This passage covers 16 T cell receptor beta chains from one sample sequenced in a study of shared clonotypes between healthy human individuals. Measured with immunoSEQ multiplex PCR; TCRdb has only the in-frame clones, and not every one. The sample shows a few hundred thousand clones, less than 85% of them seen only once. Sequenced sample: memory CD4+ T cells sorted from blood. Subset indicated: CD45RA-negative fraction. Receptors were obtained from a man under 40 in good health.

The chain links TRBV11-2 to TRBJ2-5; maybe TRBD1 (5 bases). The CDR3 covers 12 residues. Germline-derived CDR1 and CDR2 are SGHAT and FQNNGV. The V end lost 3 bases, the J end lost 7 bases, and 9 bases lay between the germline ends. The CDR3: CASSFGAGTQYF. In nucleotides, the CDR3 is TGTGCCAGCAGCTTTGGGGCAGGGACCCAGTACTTC. The variable domain in full, completed from reference TRBV11-2 and TRBJ2-5, reads EAGVAQSPRYKIIEKRQSVAFWCNPISGHATLYWYQQILGQGPKLLIQFQNNGVVDDSQLPKDRFSAERLKGVDSTLKIQPAKLEDSAVYLCASSFGAGTQYFGPGTRLLVL.

The rearrangement uses TRBV19 and TRBJ2-3, with 9 positions matching TRBD1. After removal of 3 bases from V and 2 bases from J, the junction contained 6 bases not matched to a gene. The CDR3 has 16 residues. Germline V gene lookup returns CDR1 LNHDA and CDR2 SQIVND (reference sequence). The CDR3 region is CASSMGTGQATDTQYF. CDR3 DNA: TGTGCCAGTAGTATGGGGACAGGGCAAGCCACAGATACGCAGTATTTT.

The V and J genes are TRBV6-1 and TRBJ2-2, with D tentatively TRBD1 or TRBD2 (5 bases each). V was cut by 8 bases and J by 0 bases, with 10 bases left in between. The CDR3 runs to 14 residues. The V gene's germline CDR1 is MNHNS and CDR2 SASEGT. In DNA, the CDR3 is TGTGCCAGCGTTAGGGGAGCGAACACCGGGGAGCTGTTTTTT. This encodes CASVRGANTGELFF.

This rearrangement joins TRBV4-3 to TRBJ2-1, with 14 positions matching TRBD2. This CDR3 spans 16 amino acids. Trimming cost V 4 bases and J 3 bases; bases outside gene matches: 2. Germline V gene lookup returns CDR1 LGHNA and CDR2 YSLEER. The chain's CDR3 is CASSPGLAGGYNEQFF. CDR3 bases: TGCGCCAGCAGCCCCGGACTAGCGGGAGGCTACAATGAGCAGTTCTTC.

This clone showed up just once. CDR3 residues: CASSQTGLNSNTGELFF. The DNA of the CDR3 is TGCGCCAGCAGTCAAACAGGGTTGAACTCGAACACCGGGGAGCTGTTTTTT. This rearrangement joins TRBV23-1 to TRBJ2-2; a possible D gene is TRBD1 (6 bases). TRBV23-1 is recorded as an ORF, its role being uncertain. Trimming left V 2 bases short and J 0 bases short, with 13 bases between. The length of the CDR3 is 17 residues.

The V gene is TRBV29-1, the J gene TRBJ2-3, with 9 bases lining up with TRBD2. Germline V gene lookup returns CDR1 SQVTM and CDR2 ANQGSEA. The CDR3 length is 14 residues. The ends lost 5 bases at V and 4 bases at J; junction bases unmatched: 7. CDR3 region: CSVQGGRGADTQYF. DNA of the CDR3: TGCAGCGTTCAGGGCGGGAGGGGAGCAGATACGCAGTATTTT.

The CDR3 DNA is TGCGCCAGCAGCCAAGTACTCGGGGAAAAACTGTTTTTT. Protein sequence: CASSQVLGEKLFF. This chain uses TRBV4-1 with TRBJ1-4; the D is unclear. This CDR3 is built from 13 residues. CDR1 is MGHRA, CDR2 YSYEKL, per germline. V was cut by 1 base and J by 8 bases, with 8 bases left in between.

The chain recombines TRBV5-8 with TRBJ2-5; 11 bases fit TRBD1. Germline CDR1 reads SGHTS; CDR2 reads YDEGEE. The CDR3 has 16 amino acids. V lost 4 bases, J lost 5 bases, and 10 bases stayed unmatched. CDR3 DNA: TGTGCCAGCAGCCTTTGGACAGGGGGCGCGGGGGAGACCCAGTACTTC. It yields the protein CASSLWTGGAGETQYF.

The chain links TRBV5-1 to TRBJ2-1; 13 bases agree with TRBD2. CDR3 size: 15 residues. From germline, CDR1 is SGHRS and CDR2 YFSETQ. With V trimmed by 4 bases and J by 7 bases, 5 bases remained unmatched. The CDR3 DNA follows: TGCGCCAGCAGCCGGACTAGCGGGAGTAGTAATGAGCAGTTCTTC. It codes for CASSRTSGSSNEQFF. Supplemented by reference TRBV5-1 and TRBJ2-1, the full variable domain reads KAGVTQTPRYLIKTRGQQVTLSCSPISGHRSVSWYQQTPGQGLQFLFEYFSETQRNKGNFPGRFSGRQFSNSRSEMNVSTLELGDSALYLCASSRTSGSSNEQFFGPGTRLTVL.

This clone appeared many times. This sequence joins TRBV29-1 and TRBJ2-1; the D is unclear. From germline, CDR1 is SQVTM and CDR2 ANQGSEA. The CDR3 sequence is 13 residues long. V lost 0 bases to trimming and J lost 4 bases, with 7 bases between them. The CDR3: CSVEDQVYNEQFF. The CDR3, as DNA: TGCAGCGTTGAAGATCAGGTGTACAATGAGCAGTTCTTC.

This clone was picked up one time. V is TRBV5-4 and J is TRBJ1-3; no firm D call. Trimming cost V 4 bases and J 5 bases, with 13 bases left between them. In germline, CDR1 is SGHNT, CDR2 YYREEE (reference sequence). The CDR3 contains 14 residues. Written as DNA, the CDR3 is TGTGCCAGCAGCCTCTCCGGAGCGCGAAACACCATATATTTT. It specifies CASSLSGARNTIYF.

V and J are TRBV11-2 and TRBJ1-1; D might be TRBD1 (6 bases). In germline, CDR1 is SGHAT, CDR2 FQNNGV. Trimming took 3 bases from V and 9 from J, leaving 11 bases between them. CDR3 length: 12 residues. CDR3 sequence reads: CASSLGQGKAFF. The CDR3 DNA sequence: TGTGCCAGCAGCTTGGGTCAGGGGAAAGCTTTCTTT.

V gene TRBV18 combines with J gene TRBJ1-5, with TRBD1 as a possible D gene (6 bases). This CDR3 spans 18 amino acids. The germline V gene encodes CDR1 KGHSH and CDR2 LQKENI. V shed 5 bases and J shed 0 bases, with 20 bases lying between them. The CDR3: CASSLYPPQGYSNQPQHF. The DNA for the CDR3 is TGTGCCAGCTCATTATATCCCCCACAGGGATATAGCAATCAGCCCCAGCATTTT.

The CDR3 nucleotides are TGTGCCAGCAGTTTAACCGGCGGGCTAGCGGGAGGGGATACGCAGTATTTT. Encoded protein: CASSLTGGLAGGDTQYF. V usage is TRBV28 and J usage is TRBJ2-3, with 12 positions matching TRBD2. The CDR3 totals 17 residues. Germline assignment: CDR1 MDHEN and CDR2 SYDVKM. The V gene end was trimmed by 2 bases and the J gene end by 6 bases; junction bases not matched to a gene: 9.

V and J are TRBV27 and TRBJ2-5, with 9 bases aligning to TRBD1. Germline CDR1 reads MNHEY; CDR2 reads SMNVEV (reference sequence). This CDR3 region has 14 residues. V trimming: 8 bases; J trimming: 5 bases; junction bases outside the gene matches: 9. The CDR3 protein is CASRRDRVGETQYF. CDR3 nucleotide sequence: TGTGCCAGCCGCAGGGACAGGGTTGGGGAGACCCAGTACTTC.

About this clone itself: At the DNA level, this CDR3 is encoded by other sequences in the same sample as well. The chain employs TRBV27 and TRBJ1-5; the D is unclear. Trimming left V 5 bases short and J 7 bases short, with 9 bases between. CDR1 is MNHEY and CDR2 is SMNVEV in the germline V gene (reference sequence). The CDR3 sequence is 12 residues long. The CDR3 DNA follows: TGTGCCAGCAGTCTCCTCGGGCAGCCCCAGCATTTT. This encodes CASSLLGQPQHF.